Listed below are T cell receptor beta chains from one sample, sequenced in a study of cytomegalovirus exposure and HLA in healthy donors. Assay used: immunoSEQ multiplex PCR; TCRdb lists only in-frame clones, some missing. This sample's table has approximately 110,000 clones. The sample consisted of PBMCs. The receptors come from a man aged 40-50 years in good health and CMV-seropositive. CDR3s include the opening cysteine and the closing phenylalanine or tryptophan. D genes are given only for firm matches.

j_gene	d_gene	v_gene	len	CDR3nt	CDR3aa
TRBJ2-7	TRBD1	TRBV14	15	TGTGCCAGCAGCCAAGATTTCGGGACAGGCTACGAGCAGTACTTC	CASSQDFGTGYEQYF
TRBJ2-7	TRBD1	TRBV15	14	TGTGCCACCAGCGCGGGACAGGGGACCTACGAGCAGTACTTC	CATSAGQGTYEQYF
TRBJ2-5	-	TRBV5-6	12	TGTGCCAGCAGCTTCAATCAAGAGACCCAGTACTTC	CASSFNQETQYF
TRBJ2-2	-	TRBV6-1	14	TGTGCCAGCAGTGATGGAGTTTTTACCGGGGAGCTGTTTTTT	CASSDGVFTGELFF
TRBJ2-7	-	TRBV5-6	13	TGTGCCAGCAGCTTCTCCGGGACACCCGAGCAGTACTTC	CASSFSGTPEQYF
TRBJ1-2	TRBD1	TRBV5-6	14	TGTGCCAGCAGCTGGGACAGGACTAACTATGGCTACACCTTC	CASSWDRTNYGYTF
TRBJ1-1	-	TRBV9	14	TGTGCCAGCAGCGCCAACCTTGTGGCATCTGAAGCTTTCTTT	CASSANLVASEAFF
TRBJ2-7	-	TRBV11-2	14	TGTGCCAGCAGCTTATTGCGGGGTGGGTACGAGCAGTACTTC	CASSLLRGGYEQYF
TRBJ2-7	-	TRBV7-2	15	TGTGCCAGCAGCTTTCTTGGGCCGGCACAGTACGAGCAGTACTTC	CASSFLGPAQYEQYF
TRBJ2-7	TRBD1	TRBV4-1	17	TGCGCCAGCAGCCAAGGGGTACAGGGACAGGGGTTCTACGAGCAGTACTTC	CASSQGVQGQGFYEQYF
TRBJ2-7	-	TRBV11-3	13	TGTGCCAGCAGCTTTAAGAGCTCCTACGAGCAGTACTTC	CASSFKSSYEQYF
TRBJ2-7	TRBD1	TRBV29-1	14	TGCAGCGTTGAGACAGGGGGCTCACGCTACGAGCAGTACTTC	CSVETGGSRYEQYF
TRBJ1-1	-	TRBV4-3	14	TGCGCCAGCAGCCAAGGTCCAGGGGCTGGTTGGTTATTCTTT	CASSQGPGAGWLFF
TRBJ2-1	-	TRBV5-5	13	TGTGCCAGCAGCTCACAGCTATACAATGAGCAGTTCTTC	CASSSQLYNEQFF
TRBJ2-1	TRBD2	TRBV13	15	TGTGCCAGCAGCATACTAGCGGGAGTCACTAGGGAGCAGTTCTTC	CASSILAGVTREQFF
TRBJ2-2	TRBD2	TRBV6-5	14	TGTGCCAGCAGTGTAGCGGGACCCACCGGGGAGCTGTTTTTT	CASSVAGPTGELFF
TRBJ2-5	TRBD2	TRBV2	15	TGTGCCAGTCGGCCTAGCGGAGTCTCCCAAGAGACCCAGTACTTC	CASRPSGVSQETQYF
TRBJ2-1	TRBD2	TRBV6-5	14	TGTGCCAGCAGGCCCGGGACTAGCCTTAATGAGCAGTTCTTC	CASRPGTSLNEQFF
TRBJ2-2	TRBD2	TRBV28	19	TGTGCCAGCAGTTCCTTAGAGGGGACTAGCGGGAGGGACACCGGGGAGCTGTTTTTT	CASSSLEGTSGRDTGELFF
TRBJ2-1	TRBD2	TRBV27	16	TGTGCCAGCAGTTTAGGACTAGCGGGATTTTACAATGAGCAGTTCTTC	CASSLGLAGFYNEQFF
TRBJ2-3	TRBD2	TRBV10-3	16	TGTGCCATCAGTGAGTTTGGCGGGAGAGCAGAAGATACGCAGTATTTT	CAISEFGGRAEDTQYF
TRBJ2-7	-	TRBV5-1	13	TGCGCCAGCAGCTTGGCGTCAGGCTACGAGCAGTACTTC	CASSLASGYEQYF
TRBJ2-7	-	TRBV28	14	TGTGCCAGCAGGGTACAGGGTGGACACTACGAGCAGTACTTC	CASRVQGGHYEQYF
TRBJ2-3	-	TRBV6-6	15	TGTGCCAGCAGACCGGACGGGGGTCACACAGATACGCAGTATTTT	CASRPDGGHTDTQYF
TRBJ1-4	-	TRBV27	16	TGTGCCAGCAGGAACTTTATGGGGGGGACTAATGAAAAACTGTTTTTT	CASRNFMGGTNEKLFF
TRBJ2-7	-	TRBV5-5	13	TGTGCCAGCAGCTTCCTAGCTGCCTACGAGCAGTACTTC	CASSFLAAYEQYF
TRBJ2-5	-	TRBV7-2	15	TGTGCCAGCAGCTTAGCGGCCGACGGGGTAGAGACCCAGTACTTC	CASSLAADGVETQYF
TRBJ2-1	-	TRBV9	13	TGTGCCAGCAGCGTAGGAGGGTTGGATGAGCAGTTCTTC	CASSVGGLDEQFF
TRBJ1-2	TRBD1	TRBV5-4	14	TGTGCCAGCAGACCGGACAGGGACAACTATGGCTACACCTTC	CASRPDRDNYGYTF
TRBJ1-1	-	TRBV28	16	TGTGCCAGCAGTCTACCGGGACACGCAACGAACACTGAAGCTTTCTTT	CASSLPGHATNTEAFF
TRBJ1-5	-	TRBV28	12	TGTGCCAGCAGTTGGCAGAACCAGCCCCAGCATTTT	CASSWQNQPQHF
TRBJ2-7	TRBD2	TRBV5-4	15	TGTGCCAGCAGCTTCGATCTAGCGGGAGCCTACGAGCAGTACTTC	CASSFDLAGAYEQYF
TRBJ2-1	-	TRBV5-1	13	TGCGCCAGCAGCTTGGGAAACTTCAATGAGCAGTTCTTC	CASSLGNFNEQFF
TRBJ2-1	-	TRBV4-3	11	TGCGCCAGCAGCCTTGGGACAGAGCAGTTCTTC	CASSLGTEQFF
TRBJ1-1	-	TRBV5-1	14	TGCGCCAGCAGCCGGACCGGGGAGGGAACTGAAGCTTTCTTT	CASSRTGEGTEAFF
TRBJ2-2	TRBD1	TRBV4-2	15	TGTGCCAGCAGCCCGAGGGGGCCGAACACCGGGGAGCTGTTTTTT	CASSPRGPNTGELFF
TRBJ2-1	-	TRBV30	16	TGTGCCTGGAGCCGTGGGCCTCGTCCCTCCTACAATGAGCAGTTCTTC	CAWSRGPRPSYNEQFF
TRBJ2-3	TRBD2	TRBV9	18	TGTGCCAGCAGCGCGTTCAACCTAGCGGGGTCTTTCACAGATACGCAGTATTTT	CASSAFNLAGSFTDTQYF
TRBJ1-3	-	TRBV11-2	16	TGTGCCAGCAGCTTAGAGGCCCGGGTACGGGGAAACACCATATATTTT	CASSLEARVRGNTIYF
TRBJ2-7	-	TRBV4-1	15	TGCGCCAGCAGCCAAGAAGTCGGGTTGGCCTACGAGCAGTACTTC	CASSQEVGLAYEQYF
TRBJ2-5	TRBD2	TRBV28	17	TGTGCCAGCAGTTTAGGGGGGAGCGGGAGAGTGTGGGAGACCCAGTACTTC	CASSLGGSGRVWETQYF